The rows below give T cell receptor beta chains drawn from one sample of a study of regulatory T cells in long-lasting Graves disease. Via MiXCR, TCRdb re-called the multiplex PCR reads, giving one row per CDR3 protein. The sample has 560,000 or so distinct CDR3 sequences, 16% seen once; the top ten hold 9.5% to 15%. The sample was also reused in another study, on T cells in Graves' hyperthyroidism and ophthalmopathy.

Specimen: peripheral blood mononuclear cells (PBMCs), collected at new diagnosis, from a patient treated with antithyroid drugs. The receptor source for this set is a man aged 18 to 30 with Graves disease. Each CDR3 is given with its conserved first and last residue. D genes are given only for firm matches. A row's size may be missing; if present it is once, few, many or a size class.

j_gene: TRBJ1-2; v_gene: TRBV9; abundance: NA; d_gene: NA; CDR3nt: TGTGCCAGCAGCGTATTTGCTCCCGGGGGTGGCTACACCTTC; CDR3aa: CASSVFAPGGGYTF
j_gene: TRBJ2-2; v_gene: TRBV6-1; abundance: NA; d_gene: TRBD2; CDR3nt: TGTGCCACCTCAAAACCAGGGGGAAGTACTAGCGGGAGGGCCCTCGACACCGGGGAGCTGTTTTTT; CDR3aa: CATSKPGGSTSGRALDTGELFF
j_gene: TRBJ2-5; v_gene: TRBV7-8; abundance: NA; d_gene: NA; CDR3nt: TGTGCCAGCAGCTTAGATTTGGAAGAGACCCAGTACTTC; CDR3aa: CASSLDLEETQYF
j_gene: TRBJ1-5; v_gene: TRBV27; abundance: many; d_gene: NA; CDR3nt: TGTGCCAGCAGAGGAGGCATGTATAGCAATCAGCCCCAGCATTTT; CDR3aa: CASRGGMYSNQPQHF
j_gene: TRBJ2-7; v_gene: TRBV27; abundance: many; d_gene: NA; CDR3nt: TGTGCCAGCGGCCGAGGGGGTTTCTACGAGCAGTACTTC; CDR3aa: CASGRGGFYEQYF
j_gene: TRBJ1-2; v_gene: TRBV29-1; abundance: few; d_gene: NA; CDR3nt: TGCAGCGCCCGGGACACCCAAGGCAATGGCTACACCTTC; CDR3aa: CSARDTQGNGYTF
j_gene: TRBJ2-3; v_gene: TRBV6-1; abundance: many; d_gene: NA; CDR3nt: TGTGCCAGCAGCCCAACCGCTACAGTGCCTACGCAGTATTTT; CDR3aa: CASSPTATVPTQYF
j_gene: TRBJ1-4; v_gene: TRBV9; abundance: few; d_gene: TRBD1; CDR3nt: TGTGCCAGCAGCGAGGGGGGACAGGGGTCGGAAAAACTGTTTTTT; CDR3aa: CASSEGGQGSEKLFF
j_gene: TRBJ2-1; v_gene: TRBV20-1; abundance: many; d_gene: NA; CDR3nt: TGCAGTGCTAGAGATCAGGGCGGTCGGGGCTACAATGAGCAGTTCTTC; CDR3aa: CSARDQGGRGYNEQFF
j_gene: TRBJ2-3; v_gene: TRBV20-1; abundance: NA; d_gene: TRBD2; CDR3nt: TGCAGTGCTAGAATTCTAGCGGGAAGTACAGATACGCAGTATTTT; CDR3aa: CSARILAGSTDTQYF
j_gene: TRBJ2-1; v_gene: TRBV14; abundance: NA; d_gene: NA; CDR3nt: TGTGCCAGCAGCCAAGCGGGGGCTACCTACAATGAGCAGTTCTTC; CDR3aa: CASSQAGATYNEQFF
j_gene: TRBJ2-5; v_gene: TRBV7-9; abundance: NA; d_gene: NA; CDR3nt: TGTGCCAGCAGCCCCCTTAGGGCACGAGAGACCCAGTACTTC; CDR3aa: CASSPLRARETQYF
j_gene: TRBJ2-7; v_gene: TRBV28; abundance: many; d_gene: TRBD2; CDR3nt: TGTGCCAGCAGTACCGCCGCCGGGACTAGCGGGAGGGAGAAAGAGCAGTACTTC; CDR3aa: CASSTAAGTSGREKEQYF
j_gene: TRBJ1-1; v_gene: TRBV25-1; abundance: few; d_gene: TRBD1; CDR3nt: TGTGCCAGCAGTGACCCAAGGGGGCTCGACACTGAAGCTTTCTTT; CDR3aa: CASSDPRGLDTEAFF
j_gene: TRBJ1-5; v_gene: TRBV2; abundance: NA; d_gene: NA; CDR3nt: TGTGCCAGCAGTGCAGTTTTGCCGAGCAATCAGCCCCAGCATTTT; CDR3aa: CASSAVLPSNQPQHF
j_gene: TRBJ1-3; v_gene: TRBV28; abundance: few; d_gene: NA; CDR3nt: TGTGCCAGCAGTTTATTAGGAGCCTCTGGAAACACCATATATTTT; CDR3aa: CASSLLGASGNTIYF
j_gene: TRBJ2-5; v_gene: TRBV12-3/TRBV12-4; abundance: many; d_gene: NA; CDR3nt: TGTGCCAGCAGACCTTACGAGGGGGAAAAGGAGACCCAATACTTC; CDR3aa: CASRPYEGEKETQYF
j_gene: TRBJ1-1; v_gene: TRBV20-1; abundance: NA; d_gene: NA; CDR3nt: TGCAGTGCTAGAGTGGGGGGTACTGAAGCTTTCTTT; CDR3aa: CSARVGGTEAFF
j_gene: TRBJ1-1; v_gene: TRBV28; abundance: many; d_gene: NA; CDR3nt: TGTGCCAGCAGACACCCCTCTCCGAACACTGAAGCTTTCTTT; CDR3aa: CASRHPSPNTEAFF
j_gene: TRBJ2-7; v_gene: TRBV12-3/TRBV12-4; abundance: NA; d_gene: NA; CDR3nt: TGTGCCAGCAGTACATGGGAGCTCGAGCAGTACTTC; CDR3aa: CASSTWELEQYF
j_gene: TRBJ2-2; v_gene: TRBV19; abundance: NA; d_gene: NA; CDR3nt: TGTGCCTCCAGGTTTCTGAACACCGGGGAGCTGTTTTTT; CDR3aa: CASRFLNTGELFF